This T cell receptor beta chain was captured in a study of OX40 agonist ivuxolimab in advanced cancers. Study context: Every 2 weeks, patients received ivuxolimab intravenously, dosed at 0.01 to 10 mg/kg. Partial responses were achieved by three patients: one hepatocellular carcinoma, two cutaneous melanoma. Study-wide results and caveats: Partial responders treated at 0.1-3.0 mg/kg exhibited clonal expansion among the lowest measured. Low normalized T-cell clonal expansion was additionally recorded for some nonresponders.

Regarding this clone: Its antigen is as yet unknown.

TCRdb's table, derived via immunoSEQ multiplex PCR, lists solely in-frame clones and lacks some. Found here are roughly 65,000 clones, around four fifths of them singletons; the top ten hold roughly 3.5%. This CDR3 is built from 14 residues. The sequenced sample was CD4+ or CD8+ T cells sorted from blood, obtained in a trial of the OX40 agonist ivuxolimab. The source of this sequence is an adult with an advanced solid tumor such as melanoma, head and neck, liver or kidney cancer. The V and J genes are TRBV21-1 and TRBJ2-3; the table's TRBD2 call for D was not verified on the DNA. TRBV21-1 is designated a pseudogene. The CDR3: CASSKASGTDTQYF. CDR3 DNA: TGTGCCAGCAGCAAAGCAAGCGGCACAGATACGCAGTATTTT.